Below are 19 T cell receptor beta chains sequenced from a single sample in a study of cytomegalovirus exposure and HLA in healthy donors. Some clones are missing from TCRdb's copy, which holds only in-frame ones; the method was immunoSEQ multiplex PCR. The data show roughly 80,000 clones, more than 85% seen once. Sequences were obtained from PBMCs. These receptors originate from a man aged 18 to 29 in good health and CMV-seronegative.

For the CDR3, the DNA is TGTGCCAGCAGCTTGGGGCTAGCGGGCACCTACGAGCAGTACTTC. Encoded protein: CASSLGLAGTYEQYF. The chain recombines TRBV5-6 with TRBJ2-7; TRBD2 matches at 8 bases. With 0 bases clipped from V and 2 bases from J, the junction kept 4 bases outside the gene matches. Germline loops: CDR1 SGHDT, CDR2 YYEEEE. This CDR3 comprises 15 residues.

The CDR3 here is CSVDRLAGGNEQFF. CDR3 nucleotides: TGCAGCGTTGACCGACTAGCGGGGGGGAATGAGCAGTTCTTC. The genes are TRBV29-1 and TRBJ2-1, with 14 positions matching TRBD2. CDR1 and CDR2 from the germline V gene are SQVTM and ANQGSEA. This CDR3 has 14 amino acids. The ends lost 3 bases at V and 7 bases at J; junction bases unmatched: 2.

This clone was observed a few times. The V call is TRBV7-9, the J call TRBJ1-2, with D possibly being TRBD1 (6 bases). Trimming shortened V by 2 bases and J by 10 bases, and 11 bases separated the two germline ends. CDR1 SEHNR and CDR2 FQNEAQ come from the germline V gene (reference sequence). The CDR3 consists of 12 residues. As DNA, the CDR3 is TGTGCCAGCAGCTTATCTGAGGGGGACTACACCTTC. Its protein product is CASSLSEGDYTF.

This clone was recorded once. This chain links TRBV18 with TRBJ1-1; the D gene is possibly TRBD1 (6 bases). Trimming removed 3 bases from V and 8 bases from J, with 10 bases in between. CDR1 is KGHSH, CDR2 LQKENI, per germline. This CDR3 has 12 amino acids. The CDR3 protein is CASSPQGLEAFF. DNA for the CDR3: TGTGCCAGCTCACCTCAGGGGTTGGAAGCTTTCTTT. The full variable domain, rest sourced from reference TRBV18 and TRBJ1-1, is NAGVMQNPRHLVRRRGQEARLRCSPMKGHSHVYWYRQLPEEGLKFMVYLQKENIIDESGMPKERFSAEFPKEGPSILRIQQVVRGDSAAYFCASSPQGLEAFFGQGTRLTVV.

In its sample, this clone was seen once. This chain joins TRBV11-2 and TRBJ2-2, with 8 bases lining up with TRBD2. The CDR3 extends over 15 amino acids. V lost 2 bases, J lost 7 bases, and 6 bases stayed unmatched. Looked up from germline, CDR1 is SGHAT and CDR2 is FQNNGV. The CDR3 sequence: CASSLSRLASGELFF. CDR3 DNA sequence: TGTGCCAGCAGCTTATCGAGACTAGCGAGCGGGGAGCTGTTTTTT.

This clone appeared a single time. The chain couples TRBV11-3 to TRBJ1-1, with D possibly TRBD1 on 6 matching bases. CDR1 is SGHNT and CDR2 is YENEEA in the germline V gene. The length of the CDR3 is 15 residues. The V end lost 5 bases, the J end lost 1 base, and 14 bases lay between the germline ends. The CDR3 nucleotides are TGTGCCAGCAGCCCACTCGGGGGGCCGAACACTGAAGCTTTCTTT. Its protein product is CASSPLGGPNTEAFF.

The V call is TRBV19, the J call TRBJ2-7; a possible D gene is TRBD2 (5 bases). The V gene's germline CDR1 is LNHDA and CDR2 SQIVND (reference sequence). The CDR3 is made up of 16 amino acids. V was cut by 5 bases and J by 1 base, with 18 bases left in between. Here the CDR3 DNA reads TGTGCCAGTAGTGTTGGACTCGGGCCTCCTTCCTACGAGCAGTACTTC. Translated, it gives CASSVGLGPPSYEQYF.

The gene calls are TRBV18 and TRBJ2-7, with TRBD2 as a possible D gene (6 bases). CDR3 length equals 15 residues. Trimming took 11 bases from V and 0 from J, leaving 20 bases between them. Germline loops: CDR1 KGHSH, CDR2 LQKENI. The CDR3 DNA reads as TGTGCCGCCTCCCGGGGGACGGACGGCTCCTACGAGCAGTACTTC. This sequence encodes CAASRGTDGSYEQYF.

This chain uses TRBV30 with TRBJ1-6; 7 bases fit TRBD1. The V gene's germline CDR1 is GTSNPN and CDR2 SVGIG (reference sequence). J was trimmed by 0 bases and V by 5 bases; bases with no gene match: 7. The CDR3 is 16 residues long. As DNA, the CDR3 is TGTGCCTGGCTAGACAGGGACAGCTCCTATAATTCACCCCTCCACTTT. Encoded protein: CAWLDRDSSYNSPLHF.

This sequence joins TRBV19 and TRBJ2-7; TRBD2 aligns across 8 bases. Germline assignment: CDR1 LNHDA and CDR2 SQIVND (reference sequence). The CDR3 consists of 13 residues. J gave up 5 bases and V 7 bases, and 7 bases lay outside the gene matches. The CDR3 reads CASTVGGGDEQYF. The DNA of the CDR3 is TGTGCCAGTACAGTCGGGGGGGGTGACGAGCAGTACTTC.

J is TRBJ2-5 and V is TRBV30; D call uncertain. CDR1 and CDR2 from the germline V gene are GTSNPN and SVGIG (reference sequence). The CDR3 contains 12 residues. Trimming shortened V by 1 base and J by 5 bases, and 8 bases separated the two germline ends. CDR3: CAWSAGSETQYF. The CDR3 coding sequence is TGTGCCTGGAGTGCGGGTTCGGAGACCCAGTACTTC. Full variable domain (missing parts from reference TRBV30 and TRBJ2-5): SQTIHQWPATLVQPVGSPLSLECTVEGTSNPNLYWYRQAAGRGLQLLFYSVGIGQISSEVPQNLSASRPQDRQFILSSKKLLLSDSGFYLCAWSAGSETQYFGPGTRLLVL.

The V call is TRBV18, the J call TRBJ1-1, with a possible D match to TRBD1 (6 bases). The CDR3 is made up of 12 amino acids. Trimming removed 2 bases at V and 10 bases at J, with 11 bases between. Germline assignment: CDR1 KGHSH and CDR2 LQKENI. Here the CDR3 DNA reads TGTGCCAGCTCACCAATACAGGGTGGAGCTTTCTTT. This translates into CASSPIQGGAFF.

The CDR3 region has the DNA TGTGCCAGCAGTAGTAACAGGAAGGGGCCCTACGAGCAGTACTTC. This codes for CASSSNRKGPYEQYF. This sequence joins TRBV6-5 and TRBJ2-7, with a weak D call TRBD1 (5 bases). The length of the CDR3 is 15 residues. Per the germline V gene, CDR1 is MNHEY and CDR2 is SVGAGI. V lost 5 bases to trimming and J lost 2 bases, with 16 bases between them.

This chain connects TRBV11-2 to TRBJ2-7; 8 bases map to TRBD1. The CDR3 consists of 15 residues. J lost 6 bases, V lost 1 base, and 8 bases had no gene match. The germline V gene encodes CDR1 SGHAT and CDR2 FQNNGV. CDR3 nucleotides: TGTGCCAGCAGCTTAGTCGCAGGGGGCCCCGGCGAGCAGTACTTC. The encoded protein is CASSLVAGGPGEQYF.

The rearrangement links TRBV6-6 to TRBJ2-1; maybe TRBD1 (5 bases). Germline CDR1 and CDR2: MNHNY and SVGAGI (reference sequence). The V end was cut by 0 bases, the J end by 8 bases, with 11 bases between. This CDR3 is 14 amino acids long. The CDR3 loop reads CASSYSAGSDEQFF. CDR3 nucleotide sequence: TGTGCCAGCAGTTACTCGGCAGGGTCGGATGAGCAGTTCTTC.

The chain links TRBV6-5 to TRBJ2-7; TRBD1 agrees at 9 bases. From germline, CDR1 is MNHEY and CDR2 SVGAGI. The CDR3 consists of 16 residues. J lost 3 bases, V lost 4 bases, and 10 bases had no gene match. The CDR3 bases are TGTGCCAGCAGTTTTCTGACAGGGGGAGTCGGCTACGAGCAGTACTTC. It codes for CASSFLTGGVGYEQYF.

The chain links TRBV14 to TRBJ2-3; 7 positions match TRBD2. This CDR3 spans 18 amino acids. Germline CDR1 is SGHDN and CDR2 is FVKESK. With 2 bases clipped from V and 2 bases from J, the junction kept 13 bases outside the gene matches. CDR3 region: CASSQSAGEGRDTDTQYF. Here the CDR3 DNA reads TGTGCCAGCAGCCAAAGCGCGGGAGAGGGCAGAGACACAGATACGCAGTATTTT.

V gene TRBV7-2 combines with J gene TRBJ2-4, with 11 nucleotides matching TRBD1. This CDR3 spans 18 amino acids. V shed 5 bases and J 4 bases; nucleotides not matched to a gene: 13. CDR1 is SGHTA and CDR2 is FQGNSA in the germline V gene. The CDR3 spells CASSPPRTGGASKNIQYF. The DNA of the CDR3 is TGTGCCAGCAGCCCCCCCCGGACAGGGGGCGCGAGTAAAAACATTCAGTACTTC.

The chain joins TRBV10-3 to TRBJ2-1; 11 positions agree with TRBD2. The germline gives CDR1 ENHRY, CDR2 SYGVKD. Trimming removed 4 bases from V and 7 bases from J; junction bases left unmatched: 6. The CDR3 runs to 15 residues. CDR3 residues: CAISGLSSGRNEQFF. DNA of the CDR3: TGTGCCATCAGTGGTCTGTCTAGCGGGAGGAATGAGCAGTTCTTC.